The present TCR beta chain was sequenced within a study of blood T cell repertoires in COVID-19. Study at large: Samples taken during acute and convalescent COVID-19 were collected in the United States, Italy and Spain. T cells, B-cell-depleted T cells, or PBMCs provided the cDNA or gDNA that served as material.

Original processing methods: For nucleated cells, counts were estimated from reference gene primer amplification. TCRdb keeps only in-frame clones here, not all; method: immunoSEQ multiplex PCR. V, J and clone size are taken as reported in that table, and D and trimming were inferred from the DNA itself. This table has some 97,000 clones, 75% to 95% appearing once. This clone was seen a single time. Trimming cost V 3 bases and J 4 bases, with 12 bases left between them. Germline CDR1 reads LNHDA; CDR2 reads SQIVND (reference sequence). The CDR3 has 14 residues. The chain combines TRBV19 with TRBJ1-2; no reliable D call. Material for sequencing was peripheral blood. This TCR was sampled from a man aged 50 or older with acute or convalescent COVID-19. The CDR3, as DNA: TGTGCCAGTAGTATTCAGGAGGGCGTCTATGGCTACACCTTC. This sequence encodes CASSIQEGVYGYTF.